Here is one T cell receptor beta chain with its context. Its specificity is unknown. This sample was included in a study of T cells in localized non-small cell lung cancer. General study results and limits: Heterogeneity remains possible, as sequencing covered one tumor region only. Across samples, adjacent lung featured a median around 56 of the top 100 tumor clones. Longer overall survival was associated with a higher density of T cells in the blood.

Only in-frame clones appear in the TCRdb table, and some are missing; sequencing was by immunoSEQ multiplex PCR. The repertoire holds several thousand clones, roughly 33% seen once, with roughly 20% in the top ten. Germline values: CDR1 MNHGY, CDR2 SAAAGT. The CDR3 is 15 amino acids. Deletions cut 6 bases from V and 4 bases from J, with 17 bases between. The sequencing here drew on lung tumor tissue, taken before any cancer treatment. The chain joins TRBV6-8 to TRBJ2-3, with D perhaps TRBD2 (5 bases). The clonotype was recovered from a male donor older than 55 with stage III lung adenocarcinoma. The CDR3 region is CASSPTGVYADTQYF. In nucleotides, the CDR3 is TGTGCCAGCAGCCCCACCGGGGTTTATGCAGATACGCAGTATTTT.